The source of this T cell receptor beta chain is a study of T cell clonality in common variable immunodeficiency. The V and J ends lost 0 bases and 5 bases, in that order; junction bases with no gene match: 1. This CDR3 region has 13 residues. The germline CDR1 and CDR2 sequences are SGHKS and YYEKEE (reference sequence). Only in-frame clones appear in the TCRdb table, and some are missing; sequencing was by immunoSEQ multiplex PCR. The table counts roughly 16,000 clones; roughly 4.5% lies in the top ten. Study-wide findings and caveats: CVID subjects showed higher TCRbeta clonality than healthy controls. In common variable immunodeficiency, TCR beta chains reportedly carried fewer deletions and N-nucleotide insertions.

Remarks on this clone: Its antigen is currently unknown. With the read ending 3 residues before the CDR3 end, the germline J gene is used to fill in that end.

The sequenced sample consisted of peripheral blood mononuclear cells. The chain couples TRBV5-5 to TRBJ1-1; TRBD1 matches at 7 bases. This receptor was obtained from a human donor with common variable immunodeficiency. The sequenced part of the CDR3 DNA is TGTGCCAGCAGCTTGGACAGGGGTACTGAA. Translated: CASSLDRGTE. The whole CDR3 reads CASSLDRGTEAFF. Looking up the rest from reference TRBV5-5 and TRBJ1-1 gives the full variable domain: DAGVTQSPTHLIKTRGQQVTLRCSPISGHKSVSWYQQVLGQGPQFIFQYYEKEERGRGNFPDRFSARQFPNYSSELNVNALLLGDSALYLCASSLDRGTEAFFGQGTRLTVV.